The 32 T cell receptor beta chains reported below all come from one sample, sequenced in a study of identical twins. In TCRdb, the 5' RACE reads were re-called with MiXCR into one record per CDR3 protein. This sample has around 530,000 distinct CDR3 sequences, with around 15% found just once. The same specimen was also included in a second study, on yellow fever vaccine responses in identical twins.

Material: CD4+ T cells sorted from blood. The source is a woman aged 18-29 years in good health.

The V call is TRBV5-1, the J call TRBJ2-5, with 10 bases matching TRBD2. Per the germline V gene, CDR1 is SGHRS and CDR2 is YFSETQ. This CDR3 comprises 16 residues. V shed 3 bases and J 5 bases; nucleotides not matched to a gene: 10. In DNA, the CDR3 is TGCGCCAGCAGCTGGAAACTAGCGGGGATTGTGGAGACCCAGTACTTC. Protein product: CASSWKLAGIVETQYF.

The genes are TRBV2 and TRBJ2-1; tentative D call: TRBD1 (6 bases). CDR3 length: 14 residues. V lost 8 bases and J lost 8, with 19 bases in between. Germline CDR1 SNHLY, CDR2 FYNNEI. CDR3 loop: CASRRTASSDEQFF. The CDR3, as DNA: TGTGCCAGCCGGAGGACAGCCTCGTCCGATGAGCAGTTCTTC.

This clonotype was recorded a few times. This chain links TRBV20-1 with TRBJ2-2; tentatively, D is TRBD1 (6 bases). The CDR3 is 16 residues long. CDR1 and CDR2 from the germline V gene are DFQATT and SNEGSKA (reference sequence). Trimming took 0 bases from V and 0 from J, leaving 11 bases between them. The CDR3 loop is CSARENSGANTGELFF. For the CDR3, the DNA is TGCAGTGCTAGAGAAAATTCAGGGGCGAACACCGGGGAGCTGTTTTTT.

A few counts support this clonotype. This chain connects TRBV12-3 or TRBV12-4 to TRBJ2-3; perhaps TRBD2 as D (7 bases). The CDR3 has 15 residues. Deletions cut 6 bases from V and 2 bases from J, with 15 bases between. CDR3 DNA sequence: TGTGCCAGCAGCCCCAGCGGGACAAACACAGATACGCAGTATTTT. Residues: CASSPSGTNTDTQYF.

This clonotype was counted between two and nine times. V gene TRBV20-1 combines with J gene TRBJ1-3; D gene uncertain. This CDR3 has 13 amino acids. Deletions cut 6 bases from V and 1 base from J, with 10 bases between. Per the germline V gene, CDR1 is DFQATT and CDR2 is SNEGSKA (reference sequence). The CDR3 loop is CSAPGLSGNTIYF. For the CDR3, the DNA is TGCAGTGCGCCGGGGTTGTCTGGAAACACCATATATTTT.

This clonotype was seen only a few times. The chain is built from TRBV29-1 and TRBJ2-3, with 7 bases matching TRBD1. Germline V lookup: CDR1 SQVTM, CDR2 ANQGSEA. V was clipped by 4 bases and J by 1 base; unmatched bases: 2. This CDR3 has 13 residues. Here the CDR3 DNA reads TGCAGCGTTGGCACAGGGGGCACAGATACGCAGTATTTT. Translation: CSVGTGGTDTQYF.

The CDR3 nucleotides are TGCGCCAGCAGCTTGGATCCTAGCGGGGTCCAAGAGACCCAGTACTTC. This codes for CASSLDPSGVQETQYF. The chain uses TRBV5-1 and TRBJ2-5; 9 bases are shared with TRBD2. The germline V gene has CDR1 SGHRS and CDR2 YFSETQ. Trimming cost V 0 bases and J 1 base; bases outside gene matches: 4. This CDR3 has 16 amino acids.

The chain uses TRBV12-3 or TRBV12-4 and TRBJ2-2; 9 nucleotides align to TRBD1. CDR3 size: 16 residues. Trimming at V came to 4 bases and at J to 4 bases, leaving 7 bases not matched to a gene. In DNA, the CDR3 is TGTGCCAGCAGTTCAGCCGGGACAGGGTTCACCGGGGAGCTGTTTTTT. Its protein is CASSSAGTGFTGELFF.

A few counts support this clonotype. The rearrangement uses TRBV4-1 and TRBJ1-2, with D unresolved. In germline, CDR1 is MGHRA, CDR2 YSYEKL. Deletions cut 4 bases from V and 3 bases from J, with 15 bases between. This CDR3 has 15 amino acids. The CDR3, as DNA: TGCGCCAGCAGCCTTTCCAGTGAATCACACTATGGCTACACCTTC. Its protein product is CASSLSSESHYGYTF.

This clonotype was recorded a few times. This rearrangement joins TRBV11-1 to TRBJ2-3; tentatively, D is TRBD1 or TRBD2 (5 bases each). CDR3 length: 18 amino acids. V was cut by 4 bases and J by 0 bases, with 20 bases left in between. Germline V gives CDR1 SGHAT, CDR2 FQDESV (reference sequence). This CDR3 reads CASSSKWSGTESTDTQYF. The CDR3 bases are TGTGCCAGCAGCTCAAAATGGAGTGGGACGGAGAGCACAGATACGCAGTATTTT. Full variable domain (remainder filled in from reference TRBV11-1 and TRBJ2-3): EAEVAQSPRYKITEKSQAVAFWCDPISGHATLYWYRQILGQGPELLVQFQDESVVDDSQLPKDRFSAERLKGVDSTLKIQPAELGDSAMYLCASSSKWSGTESTDTQYFGPGTRLTVL.

The table lists this clonotype with a few counts. The V call is TRBV5-6, the J call TRBJ2-7, with unresolved D. The CDR3 totals 14 residues. Germline V gene data show CDR1 as SGHDT and CDR2 as YYEEEE. Trimming removed 2 bases at V and 3 bases at J, with 12 bases between. The chain's CDR3 is CASSFVHDRYEQYV. The CDR3 region has the DNA TGTGCCAGCAGCTTTGTACACGACCGCTACGAGCAGTACGTC.

There are a few counts of this clonotype. The chain combines TRBV6-1 with TRBJ1-5; D is unresolved. V was trimmed by 5 bases and J by 2 bases, leaving 10 bases between them. Germline V gives CDR1 MNHNS, CDR2 SASEGT. The CDR3 sequence is 14 residues long. CDR3 region: CASSKREGNQPQHF. CDR3 DNA: TGTGCCAGCAGTAAGAGGGAGGGCAATCAGCCCCAGCATTTT.

The chain uses TRBV12-3 or TRBV12-4 and TRBJ1-1; 8 bases are shared with TRBD1. Trimming removed 1 base from V and 3 bases from J; junction bases left unmatched: 4. The CDR3 has 15 residues. The chain's CDR3 is CASSLVRGQDTEAFF. CDR3 DNA: TGTGCCAGCAGTTTAGTCAGGGGGCAGGACACTGAAGCTTTCTTT.

This clonotype was counted at least ten times. This chain connects TRBV12-3 or TRBV12-4 to TRBJ1-3; unclear D gene. CDR3 length equals 13 residues. The V end lost 5 bases, the J end lost 6 bases, and 11 bases lay between the germline ends. As DNA, the CDR3 is TGTGCCAGCAGTCTCGGAACCGCAAACACCATATATTTT. This encodes CASSLGTANTIYF.

V usage is TRBV10-1 and J usage is TRBJ2-1; D unresolved. This CDR3 spans 16 amino acids. The V end lost 4 bases, the J end lost 1 base, and 14 bases lay between the germline ends. Germline values: CDR1 WNHNN, CDR2 SYGVQD (reference sequence). Here the CDR3 reads CASSGGSVTSYNEQFF. DNA of the CDR3: TGCGCCAGCAGTGGTGGGTCGGTTACGTCCTACAATGAGCAGTTCTTC.

The chain is built from TRBV4-2 and TRBJ2-6; D unresolved. The ends were cut back, 0 bases at V and 0 bases at J, with 6 bases in the middle. Germline lookup yields CDR1 LGHNA and CDR2 YNFKEQ. The CDR3 is 16 residues long. CDR3 bases: TGTGCCAGCAGCCAAGATCACGCCTCTGGGGCCAACGTCCTGACTTTC. Residues: CASSQDHASGANVLTF.

The rearrangement uses TRBV20-1 and TRBJ1-1, with TRBD1 identical over 10 bases. V lost 6 bases and J lost 3; bases outside the gene matches: 10. In germline, CDR1 is DFQATT, CDR2 SNEGSKA (reference sequence). The CDR3 runs to 15 residues. The DNA of the CDR3 is TGCAGTGCCATGACAGGGGGCCTCAGGGACACTGAAGCTTTCTTT. It specifies CSAMTGGLRDTEAFF.

This clonotype turned up a few times. The V gene is TRBV2, the J gene TRBJ2-2, with TRBD1 matching over 11 bases. Germline V gene lookup returns CDR1 SNHLY and CDR2 FYNNEI. V dropped 4 bases and J dropped 4; count of bases not matched to a gene: 2. This CDR3 is 15 amino acids long. CDR3 bases: TGTGCCAGCAGTGTGGGGACAGGGGGCACCGGGGAGCTGTTTTTT. This encodes CASSVGTGGTGELFF.

This clonotype was seen a few times. This chain joins TRBV20-1 and TRBJ1-1, with a weak D call TRBD1 (6 bases). CDR1 and CDR2 from the germline V gene are DFQATT and SNEGSKA (reference sequence). The CDR3 contains 13 residues. V shed 4 bases and J shed 0 bases, with 9 bases lying between them. The chain's CDR3 is CSATRTVNTEAFF. CDR3 DNA sequence: TGCAGTGCTACCAGGACAGTGAACACTGAAGCTTTCTTT.

The rearrangement links TRBV5-1 to TRBJ2-3, with TRBD1 matching 7 bases. The CDR3 is 14 amino acids. Germline V gene lookup returns CDR1 SGHRS and CDR2 YFSETQ. V lost 7 bases and J lost 2; bases outside the gene matches: 7. CDR3 bases: TGCGCCAGCGCGGCAGGGGGATACACAGATACGCAGTATTTT. Amino acid sequence: CASAAGGYTDTQYF.

The chain has TRBV5-1 and TRBJ2-7, with 10 bases aligning to TRBD1. Trimming removed 5 bases from V and 3 bases from J; junction bases left unmatched: 8. The germline V gene encodes CDR1 SGHRS and CDR2 YFSETQ. The CDR3 has 15 residues. CDR3 coding DNA: TGCGCCAGCAGTCCCGGGACAGGGGTCGGCTACGAGCAGTACTTC. This encodes CASSPGTGVGYEQYF.

The rearrangement joins TRBV10-2 to TRBJ1-5; D remains unclear. The germline gives CDR1 WSHSY, CDR2 SAAADI. Deletions cut 0 bases from V and 2 bases from J, with 14 bases between. The CDR3 loop spans 17 amino acids. The CDR3 is CASSESDFLWGNQPQHF. The CDR3 nucleotides are TGCGCCAGCAGTGAGTCAGACTTCCTGTGGGGCAATCAGCCCCAGCATTTT.

This clonotype appeared a few times. The chain carries TRBV15 and TRBJ1-1; no definite D call. The CDR3 has 15 residues. Between the trimmed V and J ends, which lost 0 bases and 6 bases, there was a span of 14 bases. Germline CDR1 reads LNHNV; CDR2 reads YYDKDF (reference sequence). The chain's CDR3 is CATSREGRGGSEAFF. As DNA, the CDR3 is TGTGCCACCAGCAGAGAAGGGAGAGGAGGATCTGAAGCTTTCTTT.

This clonotype was recorded at least ten times. The chain couples TRBV7-9 to TRBJ2-1, with D tentatively TRBD1 (6 bases). This CDR3 is built from 16 residues. V lost 4 bases, J lost 0 bases, and 13 bases lay in between. Looked up from germline, CDR1 is SEHNR and CDR2 is FQNEAQ (reference sequence). CDR3 protein: CASSSNRVHSYNEQFF. The CDR3 DNA sequence: TGTGCCAGCAGCTCTAACAGGGTTCACTCCTACAATGAGCAGTTCTTC.

The chain links TRBV9 to TRBJ2-1; 10 bases agree with TRBD2. Trimming cost V 0 bases and J 7 bases; bases outside gene matches: 4. The CDR3 totals 15 residues. Germline V CDR1 and CDR2: SGDLS, YYNGEE. Here the CDR3 reads CASSVEREGRNEQFF. In DNA, the CDR3 is TGTGCCAGCAGCGTAGAGCGGGAGGGCCGGAATGAGCAGTTCTTC.

J is TRBJ2-1 and V is TRBV2; 8 bases fit TRBD1. Germline V lookup: CDR1 SNHLY, CDR2 FYNNEI. Unmatched junction bases numbered 6, after V lost 6 bases and J lost 2 bases. This CDR3 contains 15 residues. This CDR3 is CASRIDRGAYNEQFF. CDR3 sequence (DNA): TGTGCCAGCAGAATCGACAGGGGCGCCTACAATGAGCAGTTCTTC. The full variable domain, completed using reference TRBV2 and TRBJ2-1, is EPEVTQTPSHQVTQMGQEVILRCVPISNHLYFYWYRQILGQKVEFLVSFYNNEISEKSEIFDDQFSVERPDGSNFTLKIRSTKLEDSAMYFCASRIDRGAYNEQFFGPGTRLTVL.

The V gene is TRBV5-1, the J gene TRBJ2-5; 12 nucleotides line up with TRBD2. J gave up 1 base and V 3 bases, and 10 bases lay outside the gene matches. The CDR3 loop spans 18 amino acids. CDR1 is SGHRS and CDR2 is YFSETQ in the germline V gene. CDR3 sequence (DNA): TGCGCCAGCAGCTCAAATCCTGGGACTAGCGGGTTCCAAGAGACCCAGTACTTC. This encodes CASSSNPGTSGFQETQYF.

This clonotype has only a few counts. The chain carries TRBV6-1 and TRBJ2-1; 9 positions match TRBD2. CDR3 length: 16 residues. Germline V gene lookup returns CDR1 MNHNS and CDR2 SASEGT. The junction had 6 bases not matched to a gene; V was cut back by 6 bases and J by 0 bases. CDR3 protein: CASRPRGGSSYNEQFF. In DNA, the CDR3 is TGTGCCAGCAGACCGCGGGGGGGCAGCTCCTACAATGAGCAGTTCTTC.

This rearrangement joins TRBV18 to TRBJ2-1; TRBD2 aligns across 8 bases. Germline CDR1 KGHSH, CDR2 LQKENI. This CDR3 comprises 16 residues. V was clipped by 3 bases and J by 1 base; unmatched bases: 5. CDR3 amino acids: CASSPTSGKSYNEQFF. CDR3 sequence (DNA): TGTGCCAGCTCACCTACTAGCGGCAAATCCTACAATGAGCAGTTCTTC.

The chain is built from TRBV24-1 and TRBJ2-1; 7 bases map to TRBD2. V lost 4 bases and J lost 16; bases outside the gene matches: 15. This CDR3 is built from 14 residues. CDR1 is KGHDR and CDR2 is SFDVKD in the germline V gene. Here the CDR3 reads CATSDEVLAGPIFF. The CDR3, as DNA: TGTGCCACCAGTGACGAGGTTTTAGCGGGTCCGATATTCTTC.

The chain is built from TRBV9 and TRBJ2-4, with TRBD2 matching 14 bases. The CDR3 contains 19 residues. CDR1 and CDR2 (germline): SGDLS, YYNGEE. The ends lost 0 bases at V and 6 bases at J; junction bases unmatched: 11. The CDR3 is CASSVGPLRLAGGINIQYF. CDR3 bases: TGTGCCAGCAGCGTAGGGCCCCTCCGACTAGCGGGGGGGATAAACATTCAGTACTTC.

The rearrangement links TRBV5-1 to TRBJ2-7; tentatively, D is TRBD1 or TRBD2 (6 bases each). CDR1 and CDR2 from the germline V gene are SGHRS and YFSETQ. This CDR3 spans 16 amino acids. V was trimmed by 4 bases and J by 1 base, leaving 18 bases between them. The CDR3: CASSQGPGGASYEQYF. DNA for the CDR3: TGCGCCAGCAGCCAGGGACCCGGGGGCGCTTCCTACGAGCAGTACTTC. Using reference TRBV5-1 and TRBJ2-7 for the parts outside the CDR3, the full variable domain is KAGVTQTPRYLIKTRGQQVTLSCSPISGHRSVSWYQQTPGQGLQFLFEYFSETQRNKGNFPGRFSGRQFSNSRSEMNVSTLELGDSALYLCASSQGPGGASYEQYFGPGTRLTVT.